This T cell receptor beta chain originates from a study of cytomegalovirus exposure and HLA in healthy donors. Study results and limitations: The study flagged about 150 TCR beta chains as cytomegalovirus-associated. The authors assumed roughly uniform sequencing depth across donors for presence/absence analyses. It was in a later analysis that TCR association rates were seen to vary by HLA locus, highest for DRB1 and lowest for HLA-C.

Researchers ran the PCR with 60 Vbeta and 13 Jbeta primers. Some clones are missing from TCRdb's copy, which holds only in-frame ones; the method was immunoSEQ multiplex PCR. The sample shows around 130,000 clones, over 70% of them seen only once. There are 12 residues in the CDR3. Looked up from germline, CDR1 is GTSNPN and CDR2 is SVGIG (reference sequence). The V and J ends lost 2 bases and 4 bases respectively, with 8 bases between them. This clone has a handful of counts. Its antigen remains unknown. V gene TRBV30 combines with J gene TRBJ1-1; tentatively, D is TRBD1 (6 bases). The sequenced sample was PBMCs. This TCR derives from a man aged 25 to 45 in good health and CMV-seronegative. As DNA, the CDR3 is TGTGCCTGGAGTACAGGGTCCACTGAAGCTTTCTTT. This codes for CAWSTGSTEAFF.